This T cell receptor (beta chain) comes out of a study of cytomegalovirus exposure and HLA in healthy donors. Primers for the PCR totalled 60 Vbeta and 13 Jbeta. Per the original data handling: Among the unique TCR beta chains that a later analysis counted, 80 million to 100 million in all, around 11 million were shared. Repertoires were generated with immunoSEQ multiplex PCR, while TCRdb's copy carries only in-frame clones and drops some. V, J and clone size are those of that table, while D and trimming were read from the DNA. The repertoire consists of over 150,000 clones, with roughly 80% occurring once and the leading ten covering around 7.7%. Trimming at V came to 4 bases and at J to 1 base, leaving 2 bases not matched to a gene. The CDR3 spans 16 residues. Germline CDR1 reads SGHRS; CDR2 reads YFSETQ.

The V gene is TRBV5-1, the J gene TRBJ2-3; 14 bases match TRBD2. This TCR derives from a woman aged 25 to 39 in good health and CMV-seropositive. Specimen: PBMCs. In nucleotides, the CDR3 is TGCGCCAGCAGCATGGGACTAGCGGGGGGCACAGATACGCAGTATTTT. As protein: CASSMGLAGGTDTQYF. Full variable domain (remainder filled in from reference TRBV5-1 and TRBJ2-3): KAGVTQTPRYLIKTRGQQVTLSCSPISGHRSVSWYQQTPGQGLQFLFEYFSETQRNKGNFPGRFSGRQFSNSRSEMNVSTLELGDSALYLCASSMGLAGGTDTQYFGPGTRLTVL.